Listed here is a single T cell receptor beta chain. Its antigen is not identified. The same CDR3 arises from other DNA sequences in this sample as well. Deep-level settings were used for running the assay. Some clones are missing from TCRdb's copy, which holds only in-frame ones; the method was immunoSEQ multiplex PCR. The sample records approximately 1.5 million clones, nearly 99% being singletons. This specimen comes from a study of shared clonotypes between healthy human individuals. Study-level findings and limits: Generally, naive subsets (rather than memory subsets) showed larger estimated richness. A limitation of the genetic and exposure-history diversity represented arose from few donors.

This receptor was taken from a man between 25 and 39 years old in good health. Source material: naive CD4+ T cells sorted from blood. Subset specified: CD45RA+ positively selected.

CDR3 bases: TGTGCCAGCAGCCAAGGGGGTTACGAGCAGTACTTC. Amino acids: CASSQGGYEQYF. V gene TRBV14 combines with J gene TRBJ2-7; D is ambiguous. The CDR3 length is 12 residues. Trimming shortened V by 1 base and J by 4 bases, and 5 bases separated the two germline ends. Germline V gene data show CDR1 as SGHDN and CDR2 as FVKESK.